This is a list of T cell receptor beta chains from one sample in a study of beta chain features in type 1 diabetes. Here immunoSEQ multiplex PCR was the method, and the copy in TCRdb shows in-frame clones only, minus some. The table has under 250,000 clones, around an eighth seen once. The sequenced material came from naive CD4+ T cells from blood. The receptors here all came from a woman aged 40 to 50 in good health. Both conserved end residues are part of each CDR3. Fields, in order: D gene, J gene, V gene, clone size, CDR3 protein, CDR3 DNA. The D gene is left open where the match is weak. Clone size is stated in some rows and not others, as once, few, many or a class when expanded.

>TRBD1|TRBJ1-4|TRBV7-2|NA
CASSLVDRGREKLFF
TGTGCCAGCAGCTTAGTTGACAGGGGGCGCGAAAAACTGTTTTTT
>NA|TRBJ2-7|TRBV15|few
CATSRAGTISYEQYF
TGTGCCACCAGCAGAGCCGGAACTATCTCCTACGAGCAGTACTTC
>TRBD2|TRBJ2-1|TRBV6-1|NA
CASRTGGPVDEQFF
TGTGCCAGCAGAACGGGGGGGCCAGTCGATGAGCAGTTCTTC
>TRBD1|TRBJ2-1|TRBV28|few
CASTGTVNEQFF
TGTGCCAGCACCGGGACAGTCAATGAGCAGTTCTTC
>TRBD2|TRBJ2-3|TRBV13|NA
CASSYDVLAGGSTDTQYF
TGTGCCAGCAGCTACGACGTCCTAGCGGGGGGGAGCACAGATACGCAGTATTTT
>TRBD1|TRBJ2-3|TRBV7-2|NA
CASSSQGVPDTQYF
TGTGCCAGCAGCTCTCAGGGGGTCCCAGATACGCAGTATTTT
>TRBD2|TRBJ2-3|TRBV4-3|NA
CASSQVRAGGPGVDTQYF
TGCGCCAGCAGCCAAGTACGAGCGGGGGGGCCGGGGGTGGATACGCAGTATTTT
>TRBD1|TRBJ1-1|TRBV10-3|few
CAIRAGGLNTEAFF
TGTGCCATCAGGGCAGGGGGCTTGAACACTGAAGCTTTCTTT
>TRBD1|TRBJ1-5|TRBV27|NA
CASRPASLTGFYQPQHF
TGTGCCAGCAGACCCGCCTCTTTGACAGGGTTCTATCAGCCCCAGCATTTT
>TRBD1|TRBJ2-5|TRBV4-1|few
CASSQGGTGVVETQYF
TGCGCCAGCAGCCAAGGGGGAACAGGGGTGGTTGAGACCCAGTACTTC
>TRBD1|TRBJ1-1|TRBV27|few
CASSSPGQLNTEAFF
TGTGCCAGCAGTTCACCGGGACAGCTGAACACTGAAGCTTTCTTT
>TRBD1|TRBJ2-7|TRBV6-5|few
CASSRLTGPYEQYF
TGTGCCAGCAGTCGACTGACAGGGCCCTACGAGCAGTACTTC
>NA|TRBJ2-3|TRBV5-1|NA
CASSRAGGRTDTQYF
TGCGCCAGCTCAAGAGCTGGGGGGAGAACAGATACGCAGTATTTT
>TRBD1|TRBJ2-2|TRBV4-1|NA
CASSSGQGYTGELFF
TGCGCCAGCAGCTCCGGACAGGGTTACACCGGGGAGCTGTTTTTT
>NA|TRBJ1-1|TRBV11-2|few
CASSQRSGATEAFF
TGTGCCAGCAGCCAACGGAGCGGTGCGACTGAAGCTTTCTTT
>TRBD1|TRBJ1-2|TRBV4-1|NA
CASSQTGGYNGYTF
TGCGCCAGCAGCCAGACAGGGGGCTATAATGGCTACACCTTC
>TRBD2|TRBJ2-3|TRBV2|few
CASTTLLATDTQYF
TGTGCCAGCACCACGCTACTAGCGACAGATACGCAGTATTTT
>NA|TRBJ1-1|TRBV5-1|NA
CASSLDPQGGTEAFF
TGCGCCAGCAGCCTTGACCCGCAGGGTGGCACTGAAGCTTTCTTT
>NA|TRBJ2-7|TRBV9|NA
CASSVSAVPYYEQYF
TGTGCCAGCAGCGTTTCAGCGGTGCCATACTACGAGCAGTACTTC
>NA|TRBJ1-2|TRBV18|few
CASSPPAQGMGYGYTF
TGTGCCAGCTCACCTCCCGCACAGGGTATGGGCTATGGCTACACCTTC
>TRBD1|TRBJ1-2|TRBV7-9|few
CASSHGQGYGYTF
TGTGCCAGCAGCCACGGACAGGGGTATGGCTACACCTTC
>TRBD1|TRBJ2-7|TRBV6-5|NA
CASSYQGGPYEQYF
TGTGCCAGCAGTTACCAAGGGGGCCCCTACGAGCAGTACTTC
>TRBD2|TRBJ2-3|TRBV7-2|NA
CASSSGVAGSTDTQYF
TGTGCCAGCAGCTCCGGAGTAGCGGGGTCCACAGATACGCAGTATTTT
>TRBD1|TRBJ2-5|TRBV25-1|few
CASSAHRGYQETQYF
TGTGCCAGCAGTGCTCACAGGGGGTACCAAGAGACCCAGTACTTC
>NA|TRBJ2-5|TRBV6-5|NA
CASSTMRETQYF
TGTGCCAGCAGTACGATGAGGGAGACCCAGTACTTC
>TRBD1|TRBJ2-2|TRBV5-6|NA
CASSPGQLMNTGELFF
TGTGCCAGCAGCCCGGGACAGCTAATGAACACCGGGGAGCTGTTTTTT
>TRBD1|TRBJ1-1|TRBV5-1|NA
CASSPLLGTGDLNTEAFF
TGCGCCAGCAGCCCCCTCCTAGGGACAGGGGACTTGAACACTGAAGCTTTCTTT
>TRBD2|TRBJ2-4|TRBV5-4|few
CASSPGGVGNIQYF
TGTGCCAGCAGCCCCGGGGGGGTAGGAAACATTCAGTACTTC
>NA|TRBJ2-1|TRBV7-2|NA
CASTGGQGSYNEQFF
TGTGCCAGCACCGGGGGGCAAGGCTCCTACAATGAGCAGTTCTTC